The sequence of this T cell receptor (beta chain) was determined in a study of T cell responses to AZD1222 COVID-19 vaccine. Sequencing used immunoSEQ multiplex PCR; TCRdb keeps in-frame clones, though not all of them. The sample has over 150,000 clones, about 93% seen once. Between the trimmed V and J ends, which lost 4 bases and 2 bases, there was a span of 9 bases. CDR1 is SQVTM, CDR2 ANQGSEA, per germline. CDR3 size: 13 residues. Sample: peripheral blood, taken 28 days after the second AZD1222 dose. The clonotype originates from an adult who received the AZD1222 COVID-19 vaccine. The chain couples TRBV29-1 to TRBJ1-5, with D hard to call. The CDR3 region has the DNA TGCAGCGTTGCTCTGGCTGGCAATCAGCCCCAGCATTTT. Translating gives CSVALAGNQPQHF. Variable domain in full (rest from reference TRBV29-1 and TRBJ1-5): SAVISQKPSRDICQRGTSLTIQCQVDSQVTMMFWYRQQPGQSLTLIATANQGSEATYESGFVIDKFPISRPNLTFSTLTVSNMSPEDSSIYLCSVALAGNQPQHFGDGTRLSIL.